The 23 T cell receptor beta chains below all came from one sample that was sequenced in a study of cytomegalovirus exposure and HLA in healthy donors. PCR involved 60 Vbeta and 13 Jbeta primers. Clones were sequenced by immunoSEQ multiplex PCR, and TCRdb holds only the in-frame ones, with some missing. The repertoire holds about 200,000 clones, with around 79% as singletons. The material sequenced was PBMCs. The receptors were sampled from a man in his late teens or twenties in good health and CMV-seronegative.

This clone was counted only a few times. This sequence joins TRBV5-1 and TRBJ1-2; D is possibly TRBD1 (5 bases). The germline V gene encodes CDR1 SGHRS and CDR2 YFSETQ. V lost 4 bases, J lost 1 base, and 8 bases lay in between. The CDR3 covers 13 residues. Here the CDR3 reads CASSPDSNYGYTF. The DNA for the CDR3 is TGCGCCAGCAGCCCTGACAGTAACTATGGCTACACCTTC.

This chain links TRBV5-4 with TRBJ2-7, with a weak D call TRBD1 (5 bases). The CDR3 covers 11 residues. CDR1 SGHNT and CDR2 YYREEE come from the germline V gene (reference sequence). With 9 bases removed from V and 4 bases from J, the gap between germline ends came to 11 bases. The CDR3, as DNA: TGTGCCACCTCAAAGGGGTACGAGCAGTACTTC. Encoded protein: CATSKGYEQYF.

This rearrangement joins TRBV19 to TRBJ2-3; TRBD1 matches 10 bases. With V trimmed by 10 bases and J by 5 bases, 6 bases remained unmatched. The CDR3 loop spans 13 amino acids. Germline V CDR1 and CDR2: LNHDA, SQIVND (reference sequence). The CDR3: CATQGQGRDTQYF. CDR3 in DNA: TGTGCCACCCAGGGACAGGGGAGAGATACGCAGTATTTT.

The rearrangement links TRBV28 to TRBJ2-7, with 7 bases that match TRBD2. Looked up from germline, CDR1 is MDHEN and CDR2 is SYDVKM. This CDR3 comprises 15 residues. With V trimmed by 6 bases and J by 3 bases, 11 bases remained unmatched. DNA of the CDR3: TGTGCCAGCAGCCATACCACGGGAGGCAGCTACGAGCAGTACTTC. The encoded protein is CASSHTTGGSYEQYF.

Written as DNA, the CDR3 is TGTGCCAGCAGCTTAGCGGGACTAGCGGGAGTAGGAGGGGAGACCCAGTACTTC. Translated: CASSLAGLAGVGGETQYF. This chain joins TRBV11-2 and TRBJ2-5, with TRBD2 matching over 14 bases. CDR1 is SGHAT, CDR2 FQNNGV, per germline. J gave up 5 bases and V 1 base, and 9 bases lay outside the gene matches. There are 18 residues in the CDR3. Using reference TRBV11-2 and TRBJ2-5 for the parts outside the CDR3, the full variable domain is EAGVAQSPRYKIIEKRQSVAFWCNPISGHATLYWYQQILGQGPKLLIQFQNNGVVDDSQLPKDRFSAERLKGVDSTLKIQPAKLEDSAVYLCASSLAGLAGVGGETQYFGPGTRLLVL.

V gene TRBV4-3 combines with J gene TRBJ2-3; D unclear. V was clipped by 0 bases and J by 0 bases, with 4 bases between them. CDR1 and CDR2 (germline): LGHNA, YSLEER. The CDR3 sequence is 14 residues long. DNA for the CDR3: TGCGCCAGCAGCCAAGATACTAGCACAGATACGCAGTATTTT. Its translation: CASSQDTSTDTQYF.

The chain uses TRBV9 and TRBJ1-1; perhaps TRBD1 as D (5 bases). This CDR3 contains 14 residues. Looked up from germline, CDR1 is SGDLS and CDR2 is YYNGEE. The ends were cut back, 3 bases at V and 0 bases at J, with 9 bases in the middle. The DNA of the CDR3 is TGTGCCAGCAGCGGCGGGACTTTGAACACTGAAGCTTTCTTT. This codes for CASSGGTLNTEAFF.

The table lists this clone with a count of one. V and J are TRBV11-2 and TRBJ2-7; 9 nucleotides agree with TRBD1. CDR1 and CDR2 from the germline V gene are SGHAT and FQNNGV. With V trimmed by 2 bases and J by 2 bases, 4 bases remained unmatched. The CDR3 is made up of 15 amino acids. CDR3 coding DNA: TGTGCCAGCAGCTTACGACAGGGGGGCCCCTACGAGCAGTACTTC. Translated, it gives CASSLRQGGPYEQYF.

The chain couples TRBV28 to TRBJ2-1; D is perhaps TRBD1 (6 bases). Germline V gene lookup returns CDR1 MDHEN and CDR2 SYDVKM. Trimming took off 7 bases at V and 6 bases at J, with 10 bases between the two ends. The CDR3 contains 12 residues. CDR3 coding DNA: TGTGCCAGCAACACAGGGACCAATGAGCAGTTCTTC. Its translation is CASNTGTNEQFF.

The chain recombines TRBV5-1 with TRBJ2-2, with TRBD2 as a possible D gene (5 bases). The germline V and J ends were trimmed by 2 bases and 5 bases, with 13 bases remaining between them. In germline, CDR1 is SGHRS, CDR2 YFSETQ. The CDR3 length is 15 residues. The CDR3 bases are TGCGCCAGCAGCTTAGGCGGGTCCGTGACCGGGGAGCTGTTTTTT. It specifies CASSLGGSVTGELFF.

In its sample, this clone was seen once. The chain has TRBV30 and TRBJ2-5; 8 bases are a match to TRBD1. This CDR3 spans 16 amino acids. Germline V gene lookup returns CDR1 GTSNPN and CDR2 SVGIG (reference sequence). V gave up 2 bases and J gave up 1 base; unmatched junction bases: 9. DNA of the CDR3: TGTGCCTGGAGTACGGACAGGGTGGTAATCCAAGAGACCCAGTACTTC. Translation gives CAWSTDRVVIQETQYF. The full variable domain, completed using reference TRBV30 and TRBJ2-5, is SQTIHQWPATLVQPVGSPLSLECTVEGTSNPNLYWYRQAAGRGLQLLFYSVGIGQISSEVPQNLSASRPQDRQFILSSKKLLLSDSGFYLCAWSTDRVVIQETQYFGPGTRLLVL.

This clone has only a few counts. CDR3 sequence: CASSSGDRGSTNEKLFF. Written as DNA, the CDR3 is TGTGCCAGCAGCTCAGGGGACAGGGGATCCACTAATGAAAAACTGTTTTTT. This sequence joins TRBV9 and TRBJ1-4; 10 bases are shared with TRBD1. This CDR3 is 17 amino acids long. Germline lookup yields CDR1 SGDLS and CDR2 YYNGEE. V gave up 4 bases and J gave up 2 bases; unmatched junction bases: 8.

The chain has TRBV2 and TRBJ1-5; 7 nucleotides match TRBD1. V shed 5 bases and J 5 bases; nucleotides not matched to a gene: 6. This CDR3 has 14 residues. Germline-derived CDR1 and CDR2 are SNHLY and FYNNEI. The CDR3 region has the DNA TGTGCCAGCAGTTTGGGACAGTGGGATCAGCCCCAGCATTTT. Protein product: CASSLGQWDQPQHF.

The V and J genes are TRBV7-6 and TRBJ2-1; D is perhaps TRBD2 (6 bases). CDR1 and CDR2 from the germline V gene are SGHVS and FNYEAQ. V was clipped by 5 bases and J by 7 bases, with 9 bases between them. This CDR3 is 12 amino acids long. CDR3 in amino acids: CASSPSANEQFF. The CDR3, as DNA: TGTGCCAGCAGCCCTAGCGCGAATGAGCAGTTCTTC.

The rearrangement links TRBV7-3 to TRBJ2-3, with D perhaps TRBD1 (5 bases). The ends were cut back, 2 bases at V and 4 bases at J, with 10 bases in the middle. The V gene's germline CDR1 is SGHTA and CDR2 FQGTGA. The CDR3 contains 14 residues. CDR3 protein: CASSLVGVADTQYF. Written as DNA, the CDR3 is TGTGCCAGCAGCTTAGTAGGGGTGGCAGATACGCAGTATTTT.

The genes are TRBV15 and TRBJ2-7, with 8 nucleotides matching TRBD1. The germline gives CDR1 LNHNV, CDR2 YYDKDF (reference sequence). The V segment lost 5 bases and the J segment 3 bases; nucleotides outside the gene matches: 12. CDR3 length: 16 amino acids. In DNA, the CDR3 is TGTGCCACCAGCCCTATGTTACAGGGGGGAAACTACGAGCAGTACTTC. Amino acids: CATSPMLQGGNYEQYF. The variable domain in full, completed from reference TRBV15 and TRBJ2-7, reads DAMVIQNPRYQVTQFGKPVTLSCSQTLNHNVMYWYQQKSSQAPKLLFHYYDKDFNNEADTPDNFQSRRPNTSFCFLDIRSPGLGDTAMYLCATSPMLQGGNYEQYFGPGTRLTVT.

V usage is TRBV7-9 and J usage is TRBJ2-7; TRBD1 matches 9 bases. Germline V CDR1 and CDR2: SEHNR, FQNEAQ (reference sequence). There are 15 residues in the CDR3. V trimming: 5 bases; J trimming: 5 bases; junction bases outside the gene matches: 10. The DNA of the CDR3 is TGTGCCAGCAGCCCTCTGAGACAGGGGGGCGACGAGCAGTACTTC. It yields the protein CASSPLRQGGDEQYF.

This chain links TRBV5-1 with TRBJ2-2; 8 nucleotides agree with TRBD2. The CDR3 length is 16 residues. V was pared by 4 bases and J by 3 bases, with 8 bases of the junction left unmatched. Germline values: CDR1 SGHRS, CDR2 YFSETQ. For the CDR3, the DNA is TGCGCCAGCAGCGTCACCGGGACTAGGGACACCGGGGAGCTGTTTTTT. This encodes CASSVTGTRDTGELFF.

V gene TRBV4-3 combines with J gene TRBJ2-7, with TRBD2 matching over 8 bases. Trimming cost V 0 bases and J 2 bases; bases outside gene matches: 12. Germline CDR1 LGHNA, CDR2 YSLEER. The CDR3 runs to 18 residues. The CDR3 DNA is TGCGCCAGCAGCCAAGATGTCTCCCGGGGGGGGCTTACCTACGAGCAGTACTTC. It yields the protein CASSQDVSRGGLTYEQYF.

J is TRBJ2-1 and V is TRBV5-1; a weak D match, TRBD2 (6 bases). The length of the CDR3 is 13 residues. V lost 1 base and J lost 10, with 12 bases in between. Germline V gene data show CDR1 as SGHRS and CDR2 as YFSETQ. The CDR3 DNA reads as TGCGCCAGCAGCTTGCGGTGGGGGGAAGAGCAGTTCTTC. Translating gives CASSLRWGEEQFF.

The rearrangement uses TRBV30 and TRBJ2-3; D is uncertain. From germline, CDR1 is GTSNPN and CDR2 SVGIG (reference sequence). The CDR3 extends over 11 amino acids. Trimming took 1 base from V and 5 from J, leaving 4 bases between them. CDR3 in amino acids: CAWSDRDTQYF. The CDR3 DNA reads TGTGCCTGGAGTGACAGAGATACGCAGTATTTT.

The chain's CDR3 is CASSSDRDPTETQYF. The CDR3 nucleotides are TGTGCCAGCAGTTCGGACAGGGACCCGACAGAGACCCAGTACTTC. The J gene is TRBJ2-5, the V gene TRBV27; TRBD1 agrees at 8 bases. V gave up 4 bases and J gave up 4 bases; unmatched junction bases: 8. Germline CDR1 and CDR2: MNHEY and SMNVEV (reference sequence). This CDR3 comprises 15 residues.

The rearrangement links TRBV5-1 to TRBJ2-1, with 10 bases aligning to TRBD2. Losses at the gene ends were 2 bases for V and 4 bases for J; bases not matched to a gene: 6. The CDR3 has 16 amino acids. Germline V gene lookup returns CDR1 SGHRS and CDR2 YFSETQ. The CDR3 DNA sequence: TGCGCCAGCAGCTTTTCTAGCGGGGGCCGGTACAATGAGCAGTTCTTC. Amino acids: CASSFSSGGRYNEQFF.